The rows below give T cell receptor beta chains drawn from one sample of a study of T cell responses to AZD1222 COVID-19 vaccine. Method: immunoSEQ multiplex PCR; TCRdb's copy keeps in-frame clones and lacks some. The sample includes 95,000 to 110,000 clones, about nine tenths seen only once; the top ten take approximately 4%. The sample consisted of peripheral blood, taken on day 0 of AZD1222 vaccination. Receptors were obtained from an adult in good health. Each CDR3 is given with its conserved first and last residue. Each record gives: V gene, CDR3 protein.

TRBV5-8 | CASSRPLESEKLFF
TRBV10-3 | CALSDSSYEQYF
TRBV27 | CASSPSGSSYNEQFF
TRBV11-3 | CASSHRTSGFGELFF
TRBV5-4 | CASSALGVFEAFF
TRBV9 | CASTLRDSTDTQYF
TRBV9 | CASSPSRRGASEAFF
TRBV5-8 | CASRLLTGASEKLFF
TRBV3-1/TRBV3-2 | CASRVGGGGGELFF
TRBV5-1 | CASSLVGEQYF
TRBV2 | CASSEEPGGETQYF
TRBV30 | CAWILLDRAGYTF
TRBV5-1 | CASSLSPAGVGEKLFF
TRBV9 | CASSLQAGTGGQGNEQFF
TRBV5-1 | CASSRKTSGSIRIDEQFF
TRBV3-1/TRBV3-2 | CASSQGGLAQETQYF
TRBV15 | CATSPLGGLRDEQYF
TRBV5-5 | CASSSGQGAVLYTF
TRBV6-6 | CASSYLKETQYF
TRBV24-1 | CATSDPAFAGQGPTARSYNEQFF
TRBV2 | CASIASGNTDTQYF
TRBV6-6 | CASRLQGSEAFF
TRBV6-5 | CASSRLEQGESPLHF
TRBV5-5 | CASSFGDGAYEQYF
TRBV18 | CASSITGDYGYTF
TRBV5-1 | CASGPTSGGASTGELFF
TRBV11-3 | CASSLDGLAGYNEQFF
TRBV4-3 | CASSQMKGLSYEQYF
TRBV19 | CASSITPGLKNEQFF
TRBV7-7 | CASSRGTQETQYF
TRBV5-1 | CASSLDQYEQYF